The 3 T cell receptor beta chains below were found in one sample sequenced in a study of T cell responses to AZD1222 COVID-19 vaccine. Data came from immunoSEQ multiplex PCR; TCRdb stores just in-frame clones and leaves some out. The table has some 180,000 clones, around 94% seen once. This specimen was peripheral blood, taken 28 days after the second AZD1222 dose. The receptors stem from an adult who received the AZD1222 COVID-19 vaccine.

The table lists this clone with a few counts. The gene calls are TRBV18 and TRBJ2-7, with unresolved D. The germline V gene encodes CDR1 KGHSH and CDR2 LQKENI. The CDR3 has 13 amino acids. V was clipped by 4 bases and J by 4 bases, with 11 bases between them. The CDR3 protein is CASSRQDGYEQYF. CDR3 DNA: TGTGCCAGCTCACGCCAGGATGGGTACGAGCAGTACTTC.

The chain couples TRBV7-3 to TRBJ2-2; the match to TRBD1 covers 9 bases. This CDR3 region has 16 residues. Germline lookup yields CDR1 SGHTA and CDR2 FQGTGA. Trimming cost V 4 bases and J 3 bases; bases outside gene matches: 6. In DNA form, the CDR3 reads TGTGCCAGCAGCTCCTCCGGGACAGGGCACACCGGGGAGCTGTTTTTT. Protein sequence: CASSSSGTGHTGELFF.

The chain is built from TRBV6-4 and TRBJ1-1, with 12 bases fitting TRBD1. The CDR3 has 16 residues. Germline V gene sequence: CDR1 MRHNA, CDR2 SNTAGT. The junction had 4 bases not matched to a gene; V was cut back by 4 bases and J by 1 base. The CDR3 loop reads CASSAGQGAGNTEAFF. The DNA of the CDR3 is TGTGCCAGCAGTGCGGGACAGGGGGCAGGGAACACTGAAGCTTTCTTT.